The sequence of this T cell receptor beta chain was determined in a study of T-cell memory formation after mild COVID-19. The wider study: The two donors had largely donor-specific TCR clusters.

TCRdb redid the calling of the 5' RACE reads with MiXCR, one entry per CDR3 protein. Of 250,000 to 300,000 distinct CDR3 sequences detected, about 17% appear once; the ten largest clones hold 22%. This CDR3 comprises 15 residues. The V gene end was trimmed by 4 bases and the J gene end by 6 bases; junction bases not matched to a gene: 9. Germline V gene lookup returns CDR1 MNHEY and CDR2 SVGEGT. In its sample, this clonotype was seen a few times. The TCR sequence derives from a man younger than 35 who had mild COVID-19 (a few samples of this study predate the infection). Cell type and time point are not known. Sequenced: PBMCs or a T cell subset sorted from them (not recorded which). V usage is TRBV6-2 or TRBV6-3 and J usage is TRBJ1-5; TRBD1 matches 7 bases. The CDR3 spells CASSWTGTPPQPQHF. Written as DNA, the CDR3 is TGTGCCAGCAGTTGGACAGGAACCCCCCCTCAGCCCCAGCATTTT.